The 27 T cell receptor beta chains reported below all come from one sample, sequenced in a study of glioma-infiltrating T cells after dendritic cell vaccination. Profiled with immunoSEQ multiplex PCR; TCRdb holds only in-frame clones, not every one. The sample contains tens of thousands of clones, around 85% of which appear only once. Time point given: after dendritic cell vaccination, including at tumor progression/relapse. Sequences were derived from blood, sampled after dendritic cell vaccination. The receptors were sampled from a human donor with glioblastoma.

The rearrangement links TRBV18 to TRBJ1-1; unclear D gene. The germline V gene has CDR1 KGHSH and CDR2 LQKENI. The CDR3 is 12 residues long. V was trimmed by 4 bases and J by 0 bases, leaving 3 bases between them. Here the CDR3 DNA reads TGTGCCAGCTCACAGCTGAACACTGAAGCTTTCTTT. It specifies CASSQLNTEAFF.

The chain has TRBV6-5 and TRBJ2-1; TRBD2 is a possible D gene (5 bases). Trimming shortened V by 6 bases and J by 7 bases, and 16 bases separated the two germline ends. The CDR3 loop spans 14 amino acids. Germline CDR1 is MNHEY and CDR2 is SVGAGI. This chain's CDR3 is CASSQSWTSNEQFF. CDR3 DNA: TGTGCCAGCAGCCAAAGTTGGACTTCAAATGAGCAGTTCTTC.

This chain links TRBV7-2 with TRBJ2-1, with 10 nucleotides matching TRBD2. CDR1 is SGHTA and CDR2 is FQGNSA in the germline V gene. J gave up 10 bases and V 1 base, and 1 base lay outside the gene matches. The CDR3 consists of 13 residues. The CDR3 sequence: CASSLGTSGEQFF. CDR3 sequence (DNA): TGTGCCAGCAGCTTAGGGACTAGCGGAGAGCAGTTCTTC.

J is TRBJ2-7 and V is TRBV7-8; D might be TRBD1 (5 bases). V was pared by 5 bases and J by 3 bases, with 11 bases between. The CDR3 contains 13 residues. The germline gives CDR1 SGHVS, CDR2 FQNEAQ. CDR3 sequence (DNA): TGTGCCAGCAGCCCCCAGGGCGGCTACGAGCAGTACTTC. Protein sequence: CASSPQGGYEQYF.

This rearrangement joins TRBV6-4 to TRBJ2-1; D perhaps matches TRBD1 (6 bases). Trimming took 4 bases from V and 7 from J, leaving 11 bases between them. The CDR3 has 13 residues. The germline V gene has CDR1 MRHNA and CDR2 SNTAGT. The CDR3 nucleotides are TGTGCCAGCAGTGTGGGGGCGAGGAATGAGCAGTTCTTC. Its protein product is CASSVGARNEQFF.

The rearrangement links TRBV6-1 to TRBJ2-3; tentative D call: TRBD1 (5 bases). Germline-derived CDR1 and CDR2 are MNHNS and SASEGT. V gave up 4 bases and J gave up 5 bases, with 13 bases separating them. The CDR3 has 14 residues. The DNA of the CDR3 is TGTGCCAGCAGTGTTGGGAAAAGGGGAGATACGCAGTATTTT. Protein sequence: CASSVGKRGDTQYF.

The CDR3 bases are TGTGCCAGCAGCTTCACCGGGACAGGGGAGAGTTGGCCCCAGCATTTT. As protein: CASSFTGTGESWPQHF. The chain combines TRBV13 with TRBJ1-5; 10 bases match TRBD1. This CDR3 comprises 16 residues. The junction had 11 bases not matched to a gene; V was cut back by 3 bases and J by 9 bases. Germline V gives CDR1 PRHDT, CDR2 FYEKMQ (reference sequence). The full variable domain, its missing parts supplied by reference TRBV13 and TRBJ1-5, is AAGVIQSPRHLIKEKRETATLKCYPIPRHDTVYWYQQGPGQDPQFLISFYEKMQSDKGSIPDRFSAQQFSDYHSELNMSSLELGDSALYFCASSFTGTGESWPQHFGDGTRLSIL.

The chain employs TRBV27 and TRBJ2-7; 9 bases map to TRBD1. The CDR3 consists of 14 residues. Germline V gene lookup returns CDR1 MNHEY and CDR2 SMNVEV (reference sequence). V lost 6 bases and J lost 4; bases outside the gene matches: 7. The chain's CDR3 is CASSDRDRVYEQYF. Written as DNA, the CDR3 is TGTGCCAGCAGCGACCGGGACAGGGTTTACGAGCAGTACTTC.

V usage is TRBV28 and J usage is TRBJ1-5; 7 bases agree with TRBD1. This CDR3 is built from 16 residues. CDR1 is MDHEN and CDR2 is SYDVKM in the germline V gene. With V trimmed by 4 bases and J by 2 bases, 8 bases remained unmatched. The DNA for the CDR3 is TGTGCCAGCAGTTCATACAGGGGTAAGGGCAATCAGCCCCAGCATTTT. It specifies CASSSYRGKGNQPQHF.

This rearrangement joins TRBV6-6 to TRBJ1-2; tentative D call: TRBD1 (5 bases). CDR1 and CDR2 (germline): MNHNY, SVGAGI (reference sequence). The V gene lost 2 bases and the J gene lost 2 bases, with 12 bases spanning the gap. The CDR3 length is 15 residues. The DNA for the CDR3 is TGTGCCAGCAGTTACGCCGCGGGGCGGAACTATGGCTACACCTTC. Residues: CASSYAAGRNYGYTF.

V usage is TRBV5-1 and J usage is TRBJ1-1, with D possibly matching TRBD1 (5 bases). Per germline, CDR1 SGHRS and CDR2 YFSETQ. CDR3 length equals 14 residues. V lost 4 bases, J lost 0 bases, and 10 bases lay in between. The CDR3 spells CASSQGSMNTEAFF. The CDR3 region has the DNA TGCGCCAGCAGCCAGGGTAGCATGAACACTGAAGCTTTCTTT.

The chain combines TRBV7-9 with TRBJ2-5; the match to TRBD2 covers 7 bases. Looked up from germline, CDR1 is SEHNR and CDR2 is FQNEAQ (reference sequence). The CDR3 sequence is 16 residues long. J lost 3 bases, V lost 1 base, and 8 bases had no gene match. For the CDR3, the DNA is TGTGCCAGCAGCTTAGGGCGGACTAGTCTTAAAGAGACCCAGTACTTC. It codes for CASSLGRTSLKETQYF.

The chain joins TRBV7-6 to TRBJ1-1, with 7 bases fitting TRBD1. The germline gives CDR1 SGHVS, CDR2 FNYEAQ. V shed 5 bases, J shed 7 bases, and the junction held 10 bases outside the gene matches. CDR3 length: 14 residues. The CDR3, as DNA: TGTGCCAGCAGCCGAGCCGGGACAGACTATGAAGCTTTCTTT. As protein: CASSRAGTDYEAFF.

The rearrangement links TRBV5-8 to TRBJ2-3; TRBD2 matches at 7 bases. J was trimmed by 4 bases and V by 1 base; bases with no gene match: 9. This CDR3 spans 16 amino acids. Germline V CDR1 and CDR2: SGHTS, YDEGEE. Here the CDR3 DNA reads TGTGCCAGCAGCTTGCCAAGGCGGGAGATAGCAGATACGCAGTATTTT. Translation gives CASSLPRREIADTQYF.

The rearrangement links TRBV30 to TRBJ2-7, with D possibly matching TRBD1 (6 bases). Trimming took off 3 bases at V and 2 bases at J, with 17 bases between the two ends. Germline CDR1 reads GTSNPN; CDR2 reads SVGIG (reference sequence). This CDR3 contains 15 residues. The CDR3 region is CAWSANRDVAYEQYF. For the CDR3, the DNA is TGTGCCTGGAGCGCTAACAGGGACGTAGCCTACGAGCAGTACTTC.

The chain has TRBV29-1 and TRBJ2-7, with 9 bases matching TRBD1. Trimming took 6 bases from V and 6 from J; bases not matched to a gene: 6. CDR1 and CDR2 (germline): SQVTM, ANQGSEA. The CDR3 totals 12 residues. CDR3 DNA sequence: TGCAGCGTCCGACAGGGGGTGGGCGAGCAGTACTTC. Its translation is CSVRQGVGEQYF.

The rearrangement uses TRBV7-9 and TRBJ2-5; a weak D match, TRBD1 (5 bases). Germline values: CDR1 SEHNR, CDR2 FQNEAQ (reference sequence). The CDR3 runs to 15 residues. The V gene lost 1 base and the J gene lost 3 bases, with 12 bases spanning the gap. The CDR3 coding sequence is TGTGCCAGCAGCTTAGGATTCGACAGTAAAGAGACCCAGTACTTC. Encoded protein: CASSLGFDSKETQYF.

The J gene is TRBJ1-5, the V gene TRBV18; TRBD1 is a possible D gene (6 bases). Trimming pared 5 bases from V and 10 bases from J, leaving 15 bases between. The CDR3 loop spans 13 amino acids. Germline V gives CDR1 KGHSH, CDR2 LQKENI. CDR3 region: CASSSAQGYPQHF. The CDR3 DNA reads as TGTGCCAGCTCATCCGCCCAGGGGTACCCCCAGCATTTT.

V usage is TRBV15 and J usage is TRBJ1-2, with D uncertain. The CDR3 is made up of 15 amino acids. Germline V gene lookup returns CDR1 LNHNV and CDR2 YYDKDF (reference sequence). The V end was cut by 0 bases, the J end by 0 bases, with 8 bases between. CDR3 DNA sequence: TGTGCCACCAGCAGAGATAGTTCGACTAACTATGGCTACACCTTC. Translated, it gives CATSRDSSTNYGYTF.

J is TRBJ2-7 and V is TRBV4-3; 9 bases agree with TRBD2. CDR3 size: 16 residues. V shed 3 bases, J shed 2 bases, and the junction held 8 bases outside the gene matches. CDR1 is LGHNA and CDR2 is YSLEER in the germline V gene. CDR3: CASSQELAGQAYEQYF. The CDR3 nucleotides are TGCGCCAGCAGCCAGGAACTAGCGGGCCAAGCCTACGAGCAGTACTTC.

The chain couples TRBV7-2 to TRBJ2-7; 9 nucleotides line up with TRBD2. The CDR3 totals 13 residues. Per germline, CDR1 SGHTA and CDR2 FQGNSA. The ends lost 3 bases at V and 5 bases at J; junction bases unmatched: 2. DNA for the CDR3: TGTGCCAGCAGCTTGGGACTAGCTAACGAGCAGTACTTC. It encodes CASSLGLANEQYF.

V and J are TRBV11-2 and TRBJ1-3, with a weak D call TRBD1 (5 bases). The V and J ends lost 5 bases and 0 bases respectively, with 14 bases between them. This CDR3 is built from 16 residues. Germline CDR1 SGHAT, CDR2 FQNNGV. Here the CDR3 DNA reads TGTGCCAGCAGCGCGTCTGGGGGGAACTCTGGAAACACCATATATTTT. Translating it yields CASSASGGNSGNTIYF.

The V and J genes are TRBV19 and TRBJ1-3; perhaps TRBD1 as D (6 bases). Trimming pared 9 bases from V and 0 bases from J, leaving 9 bases between. This CDR3 has 13 amino acids. Germline V CDR1 and CDR2: LNHDA, SQIVND (reference sequence). Here the CDR3 reads CASTGSSGNTIYF. The CDR3 DNA reads TGTGCCAGCACAGGGAGCTCTGGAAACACCATATATTTT.

The V and J genes are TRBV5-6 and TRBJ2-3; the match to TRBD1 covers 12 bases. The ends lost 1 base at V and 5 bases at J; junction bases unmatched: 5. Looked up from germline, CDR1 is SGHDT and CDR2 is YYEEEE. This CDR3 comprises 16 residues. The CDR3 here is CASSLMGTGGGDTQYF. In DNA form, the CDR3 reads TGTGCCAGCAGCTTGATGGGGACAGGGGGCGGAGATACGCAGTATTTT. The complete variable domain, with remaining parts taken from reference TRBV5-6 and TRBJ2-3, reads DAGVTQSPTHLIKTRGQQVTLRCSPKSGHDTVSWYQQALGQGPQFIFQYYEEEERQRGNFPDRFSGHQFPNYSSELNVNALLLGDSALYLCASSLMGTGGGDTQYFGPGTRLTVL.

V is TRBV29-1 and J is TRBJ1-2; D might be TRBD1 (6 bases). This CDR3 has 14 amino acids. Germline V CDR1 and CDR2: SQVTM, ANQGSEA. The germline V and J ends were trimmed by 6 bases and 4 bases, with 18 bases remaining between them. The CDR3 region is CSVQTLQGTYGYTF. DNA for the CDR3: TGCAGCGTGCAAACCTTACAGGGAACCTATGGCTACACCTTC.

A single count supports this clone. The rearrangement uses TRBV6-1 and TRBJ2-3, with 10 positions matching TRBD2. Trimming removed 2 bases from V and 0 bases from J; junction bases left unmatched: 8. CDR3 length: 18 residues. Germline V gene sequence: CDR1 MNHNS, CDR2 SASEGT. This chain's CDR3 is CASSEMASGGSSTDTQYF. The DNA for the CDR3 is TGTGCCAGCAGTGAAATGGCTAGCGGGGGATCTAGCACAGATACGCAGTATTTT.

The rearrangement joins TRBV15 to TRBJ2-7, with D possibly being TRBD1 (5 bases). The length of the CDR3 is 14 residues. Per the germline V gene, CDR1 is LNHNV and CDR2 is YYDKDF (reference sequence). V lost 3 bases and J 6 bases, leaving 15 bases between the germline ends. The CDR3 DNA reads TGTGCCACCAGCAGTAAACTCGACAGAAGCGAGCAGTACTTC. Amino acids: CATSSKLDRSEQYF. The full variable domain, in which reference TRBV15 and TRBJ2-7 provide the parts outside the CDR3, is DAMVIQNPRYQVTQFGKPVTLSCSQTLNHNVMYWYQQKSSQAPKLLFHYYDKDFNNEADTPDNFQSRRPNTSFCFLDIRSPGLGDTAMYLCATSSKLDRSEQYFGPGTRLTVT.